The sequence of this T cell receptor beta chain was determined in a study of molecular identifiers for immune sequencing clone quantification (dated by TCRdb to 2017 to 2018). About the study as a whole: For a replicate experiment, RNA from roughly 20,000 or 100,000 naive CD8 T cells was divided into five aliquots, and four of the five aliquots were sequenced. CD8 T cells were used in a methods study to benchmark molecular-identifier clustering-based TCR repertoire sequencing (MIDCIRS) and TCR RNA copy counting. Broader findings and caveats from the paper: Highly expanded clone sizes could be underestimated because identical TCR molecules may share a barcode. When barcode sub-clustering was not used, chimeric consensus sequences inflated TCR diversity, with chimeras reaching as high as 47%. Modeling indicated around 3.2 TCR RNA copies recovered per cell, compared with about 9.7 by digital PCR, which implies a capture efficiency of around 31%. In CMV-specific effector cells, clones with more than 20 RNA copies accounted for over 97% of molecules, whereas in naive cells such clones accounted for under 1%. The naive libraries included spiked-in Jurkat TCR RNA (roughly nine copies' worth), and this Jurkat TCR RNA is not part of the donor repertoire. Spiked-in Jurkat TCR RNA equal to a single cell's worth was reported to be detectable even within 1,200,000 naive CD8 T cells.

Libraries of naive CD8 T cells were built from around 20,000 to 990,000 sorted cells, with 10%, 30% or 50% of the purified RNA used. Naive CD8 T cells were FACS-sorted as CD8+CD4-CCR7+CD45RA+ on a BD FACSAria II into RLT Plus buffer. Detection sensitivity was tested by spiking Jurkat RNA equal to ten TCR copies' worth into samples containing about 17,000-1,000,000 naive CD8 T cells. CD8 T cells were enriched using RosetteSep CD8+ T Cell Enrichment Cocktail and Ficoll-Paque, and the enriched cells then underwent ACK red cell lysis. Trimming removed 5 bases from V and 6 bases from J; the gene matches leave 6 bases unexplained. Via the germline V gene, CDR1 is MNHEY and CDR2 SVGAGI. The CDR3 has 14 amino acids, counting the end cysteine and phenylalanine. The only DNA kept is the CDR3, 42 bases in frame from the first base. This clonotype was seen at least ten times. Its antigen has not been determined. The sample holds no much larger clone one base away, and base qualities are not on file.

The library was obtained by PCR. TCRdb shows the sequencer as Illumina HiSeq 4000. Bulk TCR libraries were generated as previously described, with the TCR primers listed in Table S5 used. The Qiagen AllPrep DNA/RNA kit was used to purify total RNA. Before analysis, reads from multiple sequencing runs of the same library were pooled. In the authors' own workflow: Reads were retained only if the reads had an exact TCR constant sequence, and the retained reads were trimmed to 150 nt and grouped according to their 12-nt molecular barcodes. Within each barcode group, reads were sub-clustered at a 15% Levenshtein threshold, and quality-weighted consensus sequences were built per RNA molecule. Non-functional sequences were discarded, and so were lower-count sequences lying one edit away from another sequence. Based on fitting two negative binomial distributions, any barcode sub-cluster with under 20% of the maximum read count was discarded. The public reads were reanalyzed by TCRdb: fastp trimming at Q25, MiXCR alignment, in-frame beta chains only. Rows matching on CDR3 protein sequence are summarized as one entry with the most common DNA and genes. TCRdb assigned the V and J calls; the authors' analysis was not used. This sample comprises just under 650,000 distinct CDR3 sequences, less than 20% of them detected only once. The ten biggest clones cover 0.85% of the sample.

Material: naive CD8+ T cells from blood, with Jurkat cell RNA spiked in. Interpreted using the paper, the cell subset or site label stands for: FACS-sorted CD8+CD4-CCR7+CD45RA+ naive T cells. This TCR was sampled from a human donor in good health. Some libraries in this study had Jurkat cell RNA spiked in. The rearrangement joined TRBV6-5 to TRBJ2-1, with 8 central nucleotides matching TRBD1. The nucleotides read TGTGCCAGCAGTCCCGGACAGGGAGGCAATGAGCAGTTCTTC. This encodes CASSPGQGGNEQFF.